These 26 T cell receptor beta chains were all obtained from the same sample, sequenced in a study of T cell responses to AZD1222 COVID-19 vaccine. Profiling relied on immunoSEQ multiplex PCR, and the TCRdb table lists in-frame clones only, not all of them. The data hold around 140,000 clones, with about 94% observed a single time. The sample was peripheral blood, taken on day 0 of AZD1222 vaccination. These receptors all come from an adult in good health.

The chain is built from TRBV6-4 and TRBJ1-1; D remains ambiguous. Germline CDR1 and CDR2: MRHNA and SNTAGT. The CDR3 sequence is 13 residues long. Trimming pared 5 bases from V and 3 bases from J, leaving 10 bases between. The CDR3 coding sequence is TGTGCCAGCAGTATGGACTGGGACACTGAAGCTTTCTTT. This codes for CASSMDWDTEAFF.

The genes are TRBV6-2 or TRBV6-3 and TRBJ1-1; 8 nucleotides match TRBD1. The CDR3 runs to 14 residues. Germline lookup yields CDR1 MNHEY and CDR2 SVGEGT. After removal of 5 bases from V and 1 base from J, the junction contained 3 bases not matched to a gene. DNA of the CDR3: TGTGCCAGCAGTAAGACAGGGGCGAACACTGAAGCTTTCTTT. This gives the protein CASSKTGANTEAFF.

The chain employs TRBV23-1 and TRBJ1-5; D unresolved. TRBV23-1 has ORF status, its function being uncertain. The length of the CDR3 is 18 residues. V was trimmed by 4 bases and J by 2 bases, leaving 21 bases between them. CDR3 loop: CASSRGLDPSVGNQPQHF. The CDR3 DNA is TGCGCCAGCAGTCGGGGTTTGGACCCCTCGGTGGGCAATCAGCCCCAGCATTTT.

The rearrangement links TRBV6-6 to TRBJ1-4; D gene unclear. Germline V gene data show CDR1 as MNHNY and CDR2 as SVGAGI (reference sequence). This CDR3 comprises 12 residues. Trimming took 7 bases from V and 3 from J, leaving 6 bases between them. DNA for the CDR3: TGTGCCAGCAAGGAGGCTAATGAAAAACTGTTTTTT. Translation gives CASKEANEKLFF.

This clone appeared once. The chain recombines TRBV25-1 with TRBJ1-5; D remains ambiguous. The CDR3 has 14 residues. Trimming took off 4 bases at V and 7 bases at J, with 14 bases between the two ends. CDR1 and CDR2 (germline): MGHDK, SYGVNS. CDR3 nucleotides: TGTGCCAGCAGTGGAAACTTGGGCTGGCAGCCCCAGCATTTT. Translating it yields CASSGNLGWQPQHF.

This clone was detected once. The chain is built from TRBV5-6 and TRBJ2-7; D gene ambiguous. Germline lookup yields CDR1 SGHDT and CDR2 YYEEEE. The CDR3 has 14 residues. Deletions cut 3 bases from V and 3 bases from J, with 13 bases between. As DNA, the CDR3 is TGTGCCAGCAGCTCCGACCAGGCTGGCTACGAGCAGTACTTC. It specifies CASSSDQAGYEQYF.

The chain is built from TRBV9 and TRBJ2-7; 7 nucleotides agree with TRBD1. Germline CDR1 is SGDLS and CDR2 is YYNGEE. J gave up 7 bases and V 3 bases, and 10 bases lay outside the gene matches. This CDR3 contains 14 residues. The CDR3 nucleotides are TGTGCCAGCAGCGCCGGGACAGCGCTTGGGGAGCAGTACTTC. The encoded protein is CASSAGTALGEQYF.

The chain has TRBV3-1 (or the pseudogene TRBV3-2) and TRBJ1-1, with D maybe TRBD1 (5 bases). The germline V and J ends were trimmed by 4 bases and 4 bases, with 13 bases remaining between them. This CDR3 is built from 14 residues. In germline, CDR1 is LGHDT, CDR2 YNNKEL (reference sequence). The CDR3 loop reads CASSRPGATTEAFF. The CDR3 nucleotides are TGTGCCAGCAGCCGGCCTGGGGCTACCACTGAAGCTTTCTTT.

The rearrangement uses TRBV10-1 and TRBJ2-3; tentative D call: TRBD2 (5 bases). Germline V gives CDR1 WNHNN, CDR2 SYGVQD (reference sequence). The CDR3 length is 14 residues. The ends were cut back, 2 bases at V and 4 bases at J, with 10 bases in the middle. The chain's CDR3 is CASSEAGPADTQYF. Written as DNA, the CDR3 is TGCGCCAGCAGTGAGGCGGGTCCGGCAGATACGCAGTATTTT.

This chain connects TRBV29-1 to TRBJ2-2; TRBD1 might be the D (5 bases). Germline-derived CDR1 and CDR2 are SQVTM and ANQGSEA. V was pared by 6 bases and J by 4 bases, with 6 bases between. This CDR3 is built from 11 residues. The CDR3 coding sequence is TGCAGCGTGGGGCTCACCGGGGAGCTGTTTTTT. This sequence encodes CSVGLTGELFF.

The chain carries TRBV18 and TRBJ1-6; 7 bases align to TRBD1. This CDR3 contains 16 residues. Germline CDR1 reads KGHSH; CDR2 reads LQKENI. Trimming at V came to 1 base and at J to 0 bases, leaving 0 bases not matched to a gene. CDR3 amino acids: CASSPQGASYNSPLHF. The CDR3 DNA is TGTGCCAGCTCACCACAGGGGGCCTCCTATAATTCACCCCTCCACTTT.

The CDR3 protein is CASSVGTAGSGYTF. For the CDR3, the DNA is TGCGCCAGCAGCGTCGGGACAGCTGGGTCTGGCTACACCTTC. This chain uses TRBV5-1 with TRBJ1-2; 7 bases line up with TRBD1. The CDR3 sequence is 14 residues long. Germline-derived CDR1 and CDR2 are SGHRS and YFSETQ. V lost 4 bases and J lost 7; bases outside the gene matches: 10. Variable domain in full (rest from reference TRBV5-1 and TRBJ1-2): KAGVTQTPRYLIKTRGQQVTLSCSPISGHRSVSWYQQTPGQGLQFLFEYFSETQRNKGNFPGRFSGRQFSNSRSEMNVSTLELGDSALYLCASSVGTAGSGYTFGSGTRLTVV.

V is TRBV5-1 and J is TRBJ1-3, with D uncertain. This CDR3 contains 14 residues. The V end was cut by 0 bases, the J end by 0 bases, with 4 bases between. CDR1 is SGHRS, CDR2 YFSETQ, per germline. The CDR3 bases are TGCGCCAGCAGCTTGGAGAACTCTGGAAACACCATATATTTT. It translates to CASSLENSGNTIYF.

The chain uses TRBV6-5 and TRBJ2-7; D gene uncertain. The CDR3 spans 13 residues. In germline, CDR1 is MNHEY, CDR2 SVGAGI. V dropped 7 bases and J dropped 2 bases, with 12 bases sitting between them. CDR3 sequence: CASKFPSAYEQYF. The CDR3 region has the DNA TGTGCCAGCAAGTTTCCCTCTGCCTACGAGCAGTACTTC.

This clone occurred once. V gene TRBV10-3 combines with J gene TRBJ2-5; 7 bases are shared with TRBD1. This CDR3 comprises 15 residues. CDR1 ENHRY and CDR2 SYGVKD come from the germline V gene. With 1 base clipped from V and 2 bases from J, the junction kept 4 bases outside the gene matches. Here the CDR3 DNA reads TGTGCCATCAGTGAGTTGGGGACAGAGCAAGAGACCCAGTACTTC. Its protein is CAISELGTEQETQYF.

This chain connects TRBV7-9 to TRBJ1-1; no clear D gene. The germline V and J ends were trimmed by 5 bases and 10 bases, with 14 bases remaining between them. This CDR3 region has 12 residues. CDR1 SEHNR and CDR2 FQNEAQ come from the germline V gene (reference sequence). Here the CDR3 DNA reads TGTGCCAGCAGCCCCTGGGCACGGGGAGCTTTCTTT. Residues: CASSPWARGAFF.

V is TRBV4-2 and J is TRBJ2-3; D not resolved. The CDR3 covers 14 residues. The ends were cut back, 3 bases at V and 1 base at J, with 8 bases in the middle. Germline CDR1 reads LGHNA; CDR2 reads YNFKEQ. CDR3 sequence reads: CASSHTTGTDTQYF. CDR3 DNA sequence: TGTGCCAGCAGCCATACCACTGGCACAGATACGCAGTATTTT.

The V and J genes are TRBV10-3 and TRBJ2-7; D might be TRBD1 (5 bases). Deletions cut 6 bases from V and 3 bases from J, with 15 bases between. Germline CDR1 is ENHRY and CDR2 is SYGVKD. The CDR3 covers 14 residues. The CDR3 DNA follows: TGTGCCATCAGCGGTCAGGGAAATAGCTACGAGCAGTACTTC. Its protein is CAISGQGNSYEQYF.

The chain uses TRBV3-1 (or the pseudogene TRBV3-2) and TRBJ1-3; D unclear. The V and J ends lost 4 bases and 1 base respectively, with 5 bases between them. Looked up from germline, CDR1 is LGHDT and CDR2 is YNNKEL (reference sequence). This CDR3 contains 13 residues. In nucleotides, the CDR3 is TGTGCCAGCAGCCCGTGGTCTGGAAACACCATATATTTT. Encoded protein: CASSPWSGNTIYF.

The rearrangement links TRBV30 to TRBJ1-3; D is perhaps TRBD1 (6 bases). Trimming shortened V by 0 bases and J by 0 bases, and 6 bases separated the two germline ends. This CDR3 is built from 14 residues. The V gene's germline CDR1 is GTSNPN and CDR2 SVGIG (reference sequence). CDR3 DNA sequence: TGTGCCTGGAGTGTACAGGGCTCTGGAAACACCATATATTTT. As protein: CAWSVQGSGNTIYF.

This clone was counted a single time. CDR3 residues: CAIRVRVNNEQFF. The CDR3 DNA reads TGTGCCATCAGGGTTAGGGTAAACAATGAGCAGTTCTTC. The chain employs TRBV10-3 and TRBJ2-1; no firm D call. CDR1 is ENHRY, CDR2 SYGVKD, per germline. V lost 6 bases and J 5 bases, leaving 11 bases between the germline ends. This CDR3 is built from 13 residues.

The rearrangement uses TRBV4-1 and TRBJ1-1; D is ambiguous. Trimming took off 1 base at V and 1 base at J, with 13 bases between the two ends. The length of the CDR3 is 16 residues. Per germline, CDR1 MGHRA and CDR2 YSYEKL. The CDR3 nucleotides read TGCGCCAGCAGCCAAGGATTCTCGGCCCAGAACACTGAAGCTTTCTTT. It specifies CASSQGFSAQNTEAFF.

The sample holds one count of this clone. This sequence joins TRBV4-1 and TRBJ2-1; 10 bases align to TRBD2. The CDR3 is made up of 17 amino acids. The V and J ends lost 0 bases and 2 bases, in that order; junction bases with no gene match: 4. Germline V gene sequence: CDR1 MGHRA, CDR2 YSYEKL. CDR3: CASSQEVTSGAYNEQFF. CDR3 nucleotides: TGCGCCAGCAGCCAAGAAGTCACTAGCGGGGCCTACAATGAGCAGTTCTTC.

Here the CDR3 reads CASSIIGQAYTEAFF. The CDR3 DNA reads as TGTGCCAGTAGTATAATTGGTCAGGCCTACACTGAAGCTTTCTTT. The chain couples TRBV19 to TRBJ1-1, with D uncertain. CDR3 length: 15 amino acids. CDR1 and CDR2 from the germline V gene are LNHDA and SQIVND (reference sequence). V shed 2 bases and J shed 3 bases, with 13 bases lying between them.

The V and J genes are TRBV5-1 and TRBJ2-7; D unclear. V was cut by 0 bases and J by 0 bases, with 7 bases left in between. This CDR3 is built from 14 residues. The germline gives CDR1 SGHRS, CDR2 YFSETQ. Here the CDR3 reads CASSLVVNSYEQYF. In DNA, the CDR3 is TGCGCCAGCAGCTTGGTTGTCAACTCCTACGAGCAGTACTTC.

By share of the sample, this clone is medium-sized. The rearrangement joins TRBV7-9 to TRBJ1-2; TRBD1 might be the D (6 bases). From germline, CDR1 is SEHNR and CDR2 FQNEAQ (reference sequence). The CDR3 has 13 residues. Trimming removed 4 bases at V and 3 bases at J, with 9 bases between. The CDR3 protein is CASSYSGDYGYTF. The CDR3 nucleotides are TGTGCCAGCAGCTATTCAGGGGACTATGGCTACACCTTC.